A single count supports the clone carrying this TCR beta chain. This sample was included in a study of cytomegalovirus exposure and HLA in healthy donors. Germline V gives CDR1 SEHNR, CDR2 FQNEAQ (reference sequence). V gave up 1 base and J gave up 8 bases, with 8 bases separating them. The CDR3 runs to 12 residues. It was with 60 Vbeta and 13 Jbeta primers that the PCR ran. Some clones are missing from TCRdb's copy, which holds only in-frame ones; the method was immunoSEQ multiplex PCR. The sample includes 65,000 to 75,000 clones, 65% to 70% of them seen just once. The chain recombines TRBV7-9 with TRBJ1-1; possibly TRBD1 for D (5 bases). Sequences were obtained from PBMCs. This clonotype originated in a man in his forties or fifties in good health and CMV-seropositive. CDR3 sequence reads: CASSLVAGEAFF. The CDR3 coding sequence is TGTGCCAGCAGCTTAGTTGCAGGGGAAGCTTTCTTT. The complete variable domain, with remaining parts taken from reference TRBV7-9 and TRBJ1-1, reads DTGVSQNPRHKITKRGQNVTFRCDPISEHNRLYWYRQTLGQGPEFLTYFQNEAQLEKSRLLSDRFSAERPKGSFSTLEIQRTEQGDSAMYLCASSLVAGEAFFGQGTRLTVV.